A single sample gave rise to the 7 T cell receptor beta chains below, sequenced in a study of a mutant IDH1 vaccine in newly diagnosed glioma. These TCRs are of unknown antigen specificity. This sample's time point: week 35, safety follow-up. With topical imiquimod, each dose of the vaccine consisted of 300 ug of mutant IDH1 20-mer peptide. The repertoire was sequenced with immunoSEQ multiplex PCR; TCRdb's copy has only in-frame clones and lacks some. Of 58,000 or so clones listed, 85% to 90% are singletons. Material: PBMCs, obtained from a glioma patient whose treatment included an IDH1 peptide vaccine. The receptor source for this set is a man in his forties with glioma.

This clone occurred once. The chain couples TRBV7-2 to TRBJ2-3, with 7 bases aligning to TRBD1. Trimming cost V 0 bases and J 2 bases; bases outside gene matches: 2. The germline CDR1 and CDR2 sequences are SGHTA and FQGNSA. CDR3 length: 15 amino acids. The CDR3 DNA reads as TGTGCCAGCAGCTTAGCGGGACAGTCCACAGATACGCAGTATTTT. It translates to CASSLAGQSTDTQYF.

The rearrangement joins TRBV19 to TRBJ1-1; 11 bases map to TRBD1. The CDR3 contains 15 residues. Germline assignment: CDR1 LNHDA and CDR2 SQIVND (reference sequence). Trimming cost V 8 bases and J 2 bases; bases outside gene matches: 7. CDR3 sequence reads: CASWSGTGGNTEAFF. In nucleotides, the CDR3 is TGTGCCAGTTGGTCCGGGACAGGGGGTAACACTGAAGCTTTCTTT.

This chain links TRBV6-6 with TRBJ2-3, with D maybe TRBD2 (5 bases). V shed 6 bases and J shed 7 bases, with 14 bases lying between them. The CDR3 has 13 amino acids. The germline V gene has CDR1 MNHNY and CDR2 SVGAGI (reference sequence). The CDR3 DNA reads TGTGCCAGCAGGACTACGACCAGTTATACGCAGTATTTT. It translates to CASRTTTSYTQYF.

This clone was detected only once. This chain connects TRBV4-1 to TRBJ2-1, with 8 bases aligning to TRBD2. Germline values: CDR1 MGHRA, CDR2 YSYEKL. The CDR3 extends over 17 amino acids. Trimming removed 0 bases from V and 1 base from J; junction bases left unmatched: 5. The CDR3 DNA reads TGCGCCAGCAGCCAAGATTGGAGCGGGGGATCCTACAATGAGCAGTTCTTC. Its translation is CASSQDWSGGSYNEQFF.

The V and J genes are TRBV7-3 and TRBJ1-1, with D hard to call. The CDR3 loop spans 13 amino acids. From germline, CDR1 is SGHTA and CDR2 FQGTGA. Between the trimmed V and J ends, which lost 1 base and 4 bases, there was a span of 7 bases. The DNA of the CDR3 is TGTGCCAGCAGCTTAAATTGGGGCACTGAAGCTTTCTTT. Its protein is CASSLNWGTEAFF.

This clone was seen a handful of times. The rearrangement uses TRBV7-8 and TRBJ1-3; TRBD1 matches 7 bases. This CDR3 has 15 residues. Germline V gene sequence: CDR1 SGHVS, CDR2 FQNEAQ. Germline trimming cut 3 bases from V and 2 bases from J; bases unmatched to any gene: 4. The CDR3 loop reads CASSFDRDPGNTIYF. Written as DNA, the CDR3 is TGTGCCAGCAGCTTTGACAGGGACCCTGGAAACACCATATATTTT.

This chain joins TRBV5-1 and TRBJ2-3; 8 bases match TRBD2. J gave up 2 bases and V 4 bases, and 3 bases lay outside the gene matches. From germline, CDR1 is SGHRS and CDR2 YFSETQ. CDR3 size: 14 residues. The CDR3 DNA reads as TGCGCCAGCAGCCCCGGACTAGCCACAGATACGCAGTATTTT. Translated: CASSPGLATDTQYF.